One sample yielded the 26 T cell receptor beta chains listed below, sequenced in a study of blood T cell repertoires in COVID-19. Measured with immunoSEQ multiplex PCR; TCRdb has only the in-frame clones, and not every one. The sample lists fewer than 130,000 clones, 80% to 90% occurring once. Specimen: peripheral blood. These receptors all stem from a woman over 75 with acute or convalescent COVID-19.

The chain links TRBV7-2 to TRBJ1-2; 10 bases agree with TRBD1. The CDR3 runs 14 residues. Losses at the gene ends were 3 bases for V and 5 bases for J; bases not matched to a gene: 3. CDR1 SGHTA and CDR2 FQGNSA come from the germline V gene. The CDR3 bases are TGTGCCAGCAGCTTGGGACAGGGGCCATATGGCTACACCTTC. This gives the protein CASSLGQGPYGYTF.

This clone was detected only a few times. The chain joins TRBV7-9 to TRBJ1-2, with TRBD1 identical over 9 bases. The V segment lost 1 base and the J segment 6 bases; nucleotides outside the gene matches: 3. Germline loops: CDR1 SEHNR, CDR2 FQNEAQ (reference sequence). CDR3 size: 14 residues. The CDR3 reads CASSLGDRAHGYTF. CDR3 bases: TGTGCCAGCAGCTTAGGGGACAGGGCCCATGGCTACACCTTC.

In DNA, the CDR3 is TGTGCCAGTAGTATAAGGGCAGGGGGAGACGAGCAGTACTTC. Amino acid sequence: CASSIRAGGDEQYF. The V gene is TRBV19, the J gene TRBJ2-7, with 7 bases aligning to TRBD1. Losses at the gene ends were 2 bases for V and 5 bases for J; bases not matched to a gene: 6. Germline loops: CDR1 LNHDA, CDR2 SQIVND (reference sequence). The CDR3 runs 14 residues. The whole variable domain, filled in from reference TRBV19 and TRBJ2-7, reads DGGITQSPKYLFRKEGQNVTLSCEQNLNHDAMYWYRQDPGQGLRLIYYSQIVNDFQKGDIAEGYSVSREKKESFPLTVTSAQKNPTAFYLCASSIRAGGDEQYFGPGTRLTVT.

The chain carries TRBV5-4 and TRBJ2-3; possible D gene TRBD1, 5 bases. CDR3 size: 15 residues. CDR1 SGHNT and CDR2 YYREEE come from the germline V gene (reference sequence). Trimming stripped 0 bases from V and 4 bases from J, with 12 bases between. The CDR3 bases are TGTGCCAGCAGCTTGGTCATTGGGGCCGCAGATACGCAGTATTTT. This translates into CASSLVIGAADTQYF.

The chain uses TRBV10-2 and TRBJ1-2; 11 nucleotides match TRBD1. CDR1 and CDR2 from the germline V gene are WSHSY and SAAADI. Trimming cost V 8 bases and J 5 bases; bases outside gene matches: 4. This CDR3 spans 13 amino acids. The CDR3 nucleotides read TGCGCCAGCTCGGGACAGGGGGTATATGGCTACACCTTC. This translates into CASSGQGVYGYTF.

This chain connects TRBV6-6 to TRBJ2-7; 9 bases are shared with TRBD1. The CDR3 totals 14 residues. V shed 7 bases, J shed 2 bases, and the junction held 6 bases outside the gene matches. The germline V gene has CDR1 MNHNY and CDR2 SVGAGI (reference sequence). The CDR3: CASTAQGAAYEQYF. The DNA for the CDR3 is TGTGCCAGCACCGCACAGGGGGCTGCCTACGAGCAGTACTTC.

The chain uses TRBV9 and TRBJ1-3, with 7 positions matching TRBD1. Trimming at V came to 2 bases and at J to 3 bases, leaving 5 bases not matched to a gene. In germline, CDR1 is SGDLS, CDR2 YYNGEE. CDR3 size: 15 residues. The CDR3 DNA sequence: TGTGCCAGCAGCGTGGGACAGCTCTATGGAAACACCATATATTTT. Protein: CASSVGQLYGNTIYF.

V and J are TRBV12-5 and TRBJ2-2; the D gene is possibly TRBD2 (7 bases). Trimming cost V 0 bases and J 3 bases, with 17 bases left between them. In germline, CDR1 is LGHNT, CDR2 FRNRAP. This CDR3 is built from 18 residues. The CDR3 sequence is CASGLVLYRGAHTGELFF. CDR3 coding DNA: TGTGCTAGTGGTTTGGTACTCTACCGGGGGGCGCACACCGGGGAGCTGTTTTTT.

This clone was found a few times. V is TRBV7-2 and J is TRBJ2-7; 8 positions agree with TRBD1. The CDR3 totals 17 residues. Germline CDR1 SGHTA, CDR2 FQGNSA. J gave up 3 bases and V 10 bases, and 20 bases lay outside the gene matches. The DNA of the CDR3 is TGTGCCACTCAATCATTCCCAGGGGGCAGGGATCGCTACGAGCAGTACTTC. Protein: CATQSFPGGRDRYEQYF. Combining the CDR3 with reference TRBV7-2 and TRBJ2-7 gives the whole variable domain GAGVSQSPSNKVTEKGKDVELRCDPISGHTALYWYRQSLGQGLEFLIYFQGNSAPDKSGLPSDRFSAERTGGSVSTLTIQRTQQEDSAVYLCATQSFPGGRDRYEQYFGPGTRLTVT.

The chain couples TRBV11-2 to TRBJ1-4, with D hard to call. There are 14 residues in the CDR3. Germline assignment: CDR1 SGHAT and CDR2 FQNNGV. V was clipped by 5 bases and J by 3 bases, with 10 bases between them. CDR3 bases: TGTGCCAGCAGCCCCGGGAGAGCTAATGAAAAACTGTTTTTT. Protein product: CASSPGRANEKLFF.

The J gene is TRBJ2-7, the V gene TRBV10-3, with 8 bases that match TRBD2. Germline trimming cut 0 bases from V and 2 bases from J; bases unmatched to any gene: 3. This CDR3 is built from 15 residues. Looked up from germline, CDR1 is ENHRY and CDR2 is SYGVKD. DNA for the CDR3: TGTGCCATCAGTGAGTCACCGGGACTAGCCTACGAGCAGTACTTC. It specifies CAISESPGLAYEQYF.

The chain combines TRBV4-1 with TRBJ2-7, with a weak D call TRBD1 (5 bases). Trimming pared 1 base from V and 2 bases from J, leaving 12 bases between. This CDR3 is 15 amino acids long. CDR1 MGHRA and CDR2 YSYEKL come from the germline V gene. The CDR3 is CASSQVLTATYEQYF. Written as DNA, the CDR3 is TGCGCCAGCAGCCAAGTTCTGACAGCGACCTACGAGCAGTACTTC.

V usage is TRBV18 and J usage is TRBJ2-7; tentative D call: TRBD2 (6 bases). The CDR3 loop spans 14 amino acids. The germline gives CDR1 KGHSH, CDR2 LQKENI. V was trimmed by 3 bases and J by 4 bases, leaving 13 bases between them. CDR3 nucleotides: TGTGCCAGCTCACCGACTAGTCTTTCGTACGAGCAGTACTTC. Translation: CASSPTSLSYEQYF.

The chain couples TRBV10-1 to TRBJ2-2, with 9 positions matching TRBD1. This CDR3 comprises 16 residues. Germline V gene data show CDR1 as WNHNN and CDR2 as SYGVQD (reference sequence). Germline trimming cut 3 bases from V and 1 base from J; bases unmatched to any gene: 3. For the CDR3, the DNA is TGCGCCAGCAGTGATGGACAGGGGTGGAACACCGGGGAGCTGTTTTTT. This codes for CASSDGQGWNTGELFF.

The CDR3 DNA sequence: TGTGCCAGCAGCCGCCGGCGGGACACAGATACGCAGTATTTT. Protein product: CASSRRRDTDTQYF. The V call is TRBV11-2, the J call TRBJ2-3; a possible D gene is TRBD2 (6 bases). With 5 bases removed from V and 2 bases from J, the gap between germline ends came to 11 bases. The CDR3 spans 14 residues. In germline, CDR1 is SGHAT, CDR2 FQNNGV.

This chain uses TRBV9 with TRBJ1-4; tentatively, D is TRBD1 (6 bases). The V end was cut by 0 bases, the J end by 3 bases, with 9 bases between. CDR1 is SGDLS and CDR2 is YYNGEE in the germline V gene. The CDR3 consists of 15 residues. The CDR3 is CASSVEGVANEKLFF. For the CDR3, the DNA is TGTGCCAGCAGCGTAGAGGGGGTGGCTAATGAAAAACTGTTTTTT.

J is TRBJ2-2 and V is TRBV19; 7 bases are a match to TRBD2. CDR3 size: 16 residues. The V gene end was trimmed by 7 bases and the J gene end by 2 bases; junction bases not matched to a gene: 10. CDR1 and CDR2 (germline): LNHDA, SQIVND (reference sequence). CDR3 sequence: CASTSSWGGNTGELFF. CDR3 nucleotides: TGTGCCAGTACCTCCTCTTGGGGGGGAAACACCGGGGAGCTGTTTTTT.

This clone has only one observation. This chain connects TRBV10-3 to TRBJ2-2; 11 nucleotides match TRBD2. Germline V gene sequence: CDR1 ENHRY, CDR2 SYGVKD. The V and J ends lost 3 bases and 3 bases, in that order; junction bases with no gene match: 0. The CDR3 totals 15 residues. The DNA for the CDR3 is TGTGCCATCAGTGATAGCGGGGGGGACACCGGGGAGCTGTTTTTT. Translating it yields CAISDSGGDTGELFF.

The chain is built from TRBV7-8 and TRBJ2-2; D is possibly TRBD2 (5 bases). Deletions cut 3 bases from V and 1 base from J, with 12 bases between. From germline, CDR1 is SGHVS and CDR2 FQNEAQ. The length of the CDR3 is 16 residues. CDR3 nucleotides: TGTGCCAGCAGCTTCCGGGATACATGGAACACCGGGGAGCTGTTTTTT. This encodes CASSFRDTWNTGELFF.

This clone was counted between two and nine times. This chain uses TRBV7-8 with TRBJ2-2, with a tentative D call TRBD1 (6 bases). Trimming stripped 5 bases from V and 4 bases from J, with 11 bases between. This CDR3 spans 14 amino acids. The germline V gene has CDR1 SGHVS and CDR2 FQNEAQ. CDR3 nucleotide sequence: TGTGCCAGCAGCCCAGGGGCCAGCACCGGGGAGCTGTTTTTT. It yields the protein CASSPGASTGELFF.

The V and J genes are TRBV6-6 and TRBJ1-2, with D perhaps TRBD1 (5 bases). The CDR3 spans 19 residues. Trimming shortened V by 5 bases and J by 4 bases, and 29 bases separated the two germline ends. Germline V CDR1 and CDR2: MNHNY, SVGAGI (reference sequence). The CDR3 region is CASSPQGGAGRISPYGYTF. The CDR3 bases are TGTGCCAGCAGTCCCCAGGGTGGTGCAGGGCGCATATCACCCTATGGCTACACCTTC.

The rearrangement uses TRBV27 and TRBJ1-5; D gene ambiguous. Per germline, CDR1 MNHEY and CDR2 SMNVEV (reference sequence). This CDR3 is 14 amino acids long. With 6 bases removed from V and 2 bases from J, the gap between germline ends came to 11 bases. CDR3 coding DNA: TGTGCCAGCAGCCCAAGCTTAGGCAATCAGCCCCAGCATTTT. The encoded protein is CASSPSLGNQPQHF.

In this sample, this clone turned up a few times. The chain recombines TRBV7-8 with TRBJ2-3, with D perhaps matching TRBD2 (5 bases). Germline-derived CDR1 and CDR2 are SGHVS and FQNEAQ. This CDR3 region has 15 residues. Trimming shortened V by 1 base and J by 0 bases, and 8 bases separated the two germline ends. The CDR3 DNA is TGTGCCAGCAGCTTAGACCGGACTAGCACAGATACGCAGTATTTT. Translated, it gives CASSLDRTSTDTQYF.

DNA for the CDR3: TGTGCCAGCAGTGTGCCGGGTCTCTATGGCTACACCTTC. Translation gives CASSVPGLYGYTF. The chain couples TRBV2 to TRBJ1-2; no definite D call. Trimming took 4 bases from V and 4 from J, leaving 10 bases between them. The germline CDR1 and CDR2 sequences are SNHLY and FYNNEI. This CDR3 is 13 amino acids long.

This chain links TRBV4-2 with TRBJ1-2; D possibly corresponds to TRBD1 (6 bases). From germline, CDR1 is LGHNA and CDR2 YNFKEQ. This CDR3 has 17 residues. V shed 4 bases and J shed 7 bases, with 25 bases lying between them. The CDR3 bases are TGTGCCAGCAGCCCCGAATTTCGGAACAGGGAAGTTCTTGGCTACACCTTC. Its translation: CASSPEFRNREVLGYTF.

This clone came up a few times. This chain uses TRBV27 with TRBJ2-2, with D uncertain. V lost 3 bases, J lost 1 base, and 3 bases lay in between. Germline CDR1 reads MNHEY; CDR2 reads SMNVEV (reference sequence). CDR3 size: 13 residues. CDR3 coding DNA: TGTGCCAGCAGTTTCGGGAACACCGGGGAGCTGTTTTTT. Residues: CASSFGNTGELFF.